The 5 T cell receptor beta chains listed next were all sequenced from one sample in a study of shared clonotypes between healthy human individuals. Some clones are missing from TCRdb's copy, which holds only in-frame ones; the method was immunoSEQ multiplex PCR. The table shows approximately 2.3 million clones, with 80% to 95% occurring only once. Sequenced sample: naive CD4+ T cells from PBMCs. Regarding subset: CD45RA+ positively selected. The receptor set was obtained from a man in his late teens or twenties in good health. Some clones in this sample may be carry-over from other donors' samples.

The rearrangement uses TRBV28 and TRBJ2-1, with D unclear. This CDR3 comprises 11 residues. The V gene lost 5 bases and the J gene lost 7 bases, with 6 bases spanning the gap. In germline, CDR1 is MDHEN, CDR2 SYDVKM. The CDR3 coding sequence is TGTGCCAGCAGTATCGTGAATGAGCAGTTCTTC. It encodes CASSIVNEQFF.

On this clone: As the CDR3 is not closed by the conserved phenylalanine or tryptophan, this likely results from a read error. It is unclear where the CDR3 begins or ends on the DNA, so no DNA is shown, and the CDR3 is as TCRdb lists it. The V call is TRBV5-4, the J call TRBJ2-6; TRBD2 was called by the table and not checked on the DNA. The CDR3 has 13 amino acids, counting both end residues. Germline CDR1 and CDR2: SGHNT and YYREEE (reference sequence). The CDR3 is CASSFPTSGRLPG.

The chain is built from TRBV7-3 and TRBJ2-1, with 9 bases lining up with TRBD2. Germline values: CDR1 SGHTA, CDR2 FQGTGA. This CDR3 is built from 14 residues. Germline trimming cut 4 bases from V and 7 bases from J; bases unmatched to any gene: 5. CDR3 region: CASSSGLAKNEQFF. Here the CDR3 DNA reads TGTGCCAGCAGCTCGGGACTAGCAAAAAATGAGCAGTTCTTC.

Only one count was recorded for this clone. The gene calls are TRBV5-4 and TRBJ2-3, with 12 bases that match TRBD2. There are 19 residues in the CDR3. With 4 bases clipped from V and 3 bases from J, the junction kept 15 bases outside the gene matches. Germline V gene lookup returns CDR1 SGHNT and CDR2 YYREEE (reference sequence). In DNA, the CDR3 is TGTGCCAGCAGCCAGGGAGGACTAGCGGGAACACACAATACAGATACGCAGTATTTT. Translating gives CASSQGGLAGTHNTDTQYF.

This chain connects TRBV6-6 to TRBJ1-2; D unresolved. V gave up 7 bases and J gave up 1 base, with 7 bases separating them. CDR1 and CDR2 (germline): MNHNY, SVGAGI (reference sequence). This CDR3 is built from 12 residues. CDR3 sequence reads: CASKPGNYGYTF. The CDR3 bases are TGTGCCAGCAAGCCGGGTAACTATGGCTACACCTTC.